This T cell receptor (beta chain) was identified during a study of T cells after yellow fever vaccination. Regarding the study as a whole: Most primary-vaccination clones reappeared after the booster (approximately 95% CD4, 75% to 90% CD8).

MiXCR was run by TCRdb on the 5' RACE reads, yielding one entry per CDR3 protein. This table holds some 350,000 distinct CDR3 sequences, about 4% found once. The sample holds many counts of this clonotype. Its antigen is currently unknown. The length of the CDR3 is 16 residues. V lost 7 bases, J lost 5 bases, and 12 bases stayed unmatched. CDR1 and CDR2 from the germline V gene are MDHEN and SYDVKM. The sample consisted of PBMCs, taken 5 days after the yellow fever booster vaccination. The receptor was derived from a young man who received the YFV17D yellow fever vaccine. The chain carries TRBV28 and TRBJ2-3; TRBD1 aligns across 10 bases. The CDR3 DNA is TGTGCCAGCAAGCTAAGCACCGGGACAGGGGAAGATACGCAGTATTTT. Translation: CASKLSTGTGEDTQYF.